The 24 T cell receptor beta chains in this list originate from one sample, sequenced in a study of shared clonotypes between healthy human individuals. Positively selected for CCR7, the CD45RO-negative cells used as naive CD8 cells excluded terminally differentiated effector memory CD45RA+ cells. Assay: immunoSEQ multiplex PCR; the TCRdb copy retains only in-frame clones and omits some. The sample has 1.5 million to 2.5 million clones, approximately 94% seen once; the top ten hold 1% to 1.5%. Sequenced material: naive CD8+ T cells sorted from blood. The origin of the receptors is a young man in good health.

This clone was counted a single time. The chain combines TRBV19 with TRBJ2-7; D is possibly TRBD1 (6 bases). The CDR3 contains 15 residues. The V gene's germline CDR1 is LNHDA and CDR2 SQIVND (reference sequence). V was shortened by 6 bases and J by 4 bases, with 19 bases between the two germline ends. The DNA for the CDR3 is TGTGCCAGTAGCCCGAGCCCGCCGGGACATTACGAGCAGTACTTC. This codes for CASSPSPPGHYEQYF.

There are a few counts of this clone. This sample includes further DNA sequences coding for the same CDR3. The chain carries TRBV2 and TRBJ2-7; D not certain. The V gene's germline CDR1 is SNHLY and CDR2 FYNNEI. CDR3 length: 11 amino acids. V lost 5 bases and J 0 bases, leaving 2 bases between the germline ends. The CDR3 here is CASSSSYEQYF. The CDR3, as DNA: TGTGCCAGCAGTAGCTCCTACGAGCAGTACTTC. Complete variable domain (other parts from reference TRBV2 and TRBJ2-7): EPEVTQTPSHQVTQMGQEVILRCVPISNHLYFYWYRQILGQKVEFLVSFYNNEISEKSEIFDDQFSVERPDGSNFTLKIRSTKLEDSAMYFCASSSSYEQYFGPGTRLTVT.

This chain joins TRBV18 and TRBJ1-2, with TRBD1 matching 10 bases. The length of the CDR3 is 15 residues. The V gene end was trimmed by 3 bases and the J gene end by 3 bases; junction bases not matched to a gene: 4. The V gene's germline CDR1 is KGHSH and CDR2 LQKENI. Written as DNA, the CDR3 is TGTGCCAGCTCACCCAAGACAGGGGGCGACTATGGCTACACCTTC. Translated, it gives CASSPKTGGDYGYTF.

The rearrangement links TRBV4-1 to TRBJ2-2, with D unclear. The CDR3 runs to 15 residues. CDR1 and CDR2 (germline): MGHRA, YSYEKL. Trimming took 1 base from V and 6 from J, leaving 12 bases between them. CDR3 DNA sequence: TGCGCCAGCAGCCAAGTATTAGGGTTCCCCGGGGAGCTGTTTTTT. It yields the protein CASSQVLGFPGELFF.

The rearrangement links TRBV13 to TRBJ2-7; no firm D call. CDR3 length: 11 amino acids. Germline loops: CDR1 PRHDT, CDR2 FYEKMQ (reference sequence). V dropped 6 bases and J dropped 4 bases, with 7 bases sitting between them. The CDR3 bases are TGTGCCAGCAGTTACGAATACGAGCAGTACTTC. Translation gives CASSYEYEQYF.

The chain is built from TRBV10-3 and TRBJ2-3; D uncertain. The CDR3 covers 14 residues. Trimming took 4 bases from V and 2 from J, leaving 10 bases between them. In germline, CDR1 is ENHRY, CDR2 SYGVKD. The CDR3 here is CAISAETPTDTQYF. CDR3 sequence (DNA): TGTGCCATCAGTGCCGAAACTCCCACAGATACGCAGTATTTT.

The chain joins TRBV7-8 to TRBJ2-7, with TRBD2 matching over 8 bases. Germline V CDR1 and CDR2: SGHVS, FQNEAQ. Trimming at V came to 5 bases and at J to 0 bases, leaving 15 bases not matched to a gene. The CDR3 loop spans 18 amino acids. The CDR3: CASSLPATAGGPSYEQYF. CDR3 nucleotides: TGTGCCAGCAGCCTCCCCGCCACTGCGGGAGGCCCCTCCTACGAGCAGTACTTC.

V is TRBV29-1 and J is TRBJ2-2, with 9 positions matching TRBD1. Trimming at V came to 5 bases and at J to 5 bases, leaving 6 bases not matched to a gene. The CDR3 consists of 14 residues. Germline CDR1 reads SQVTM; CDR2 reads ANQGSEA. The CDR3 here is CSVPTGGPTGELFF. In DNA, the CDR3 is TGCAGCGTTCCGACAGGGGGTCCGACCGGGGAGCTGTTTTTT.

This chain links TRBV4-1 with TRBJ2-1, with D unresolved. CDR3 length equals 13 residues. V lost 3 bases and J 4 bases, leaving 7 bases between the germline ends. CDR1 is MGHRA, CDR2 YSYEKL, per germline. The CDR3 sequence: CASSHERYNEQFF. The CDR3 nucleotides read TGCGCCAGCAGCCACGAACGTTACAATGAGCAGTTCTTC.

J is TRBJ2-3 and V is TRBV7-8, with 9 bases fitting TRBD1. V shed 5 bases and J 4 bases; nucleotides not matched to a gene: 10. Germline CDR1 SGHVS, CDR2 FQNEAQ. The CDR3 has 16 residues. CDR3 region: CASSPQGTGSPDTQYF. Here the CDR3 DNA reads TGTGCCAGCAGCCCGCAAGGGACAGGGAGCCCAGATACGCAGTATTTT.

J is TRBJ2-7 and V is TRBV11-1; 9 nucleotides agree with TRBD2. V dropped 6 bases and J dropped 6; count of bases not matched to a gene: 15. The CDR3 consists of 16 residues. Germline CDR1 is SGHAT and CDR2 is FQDESV (reference sequence). The CDR3 DNA sequence: TGTGCCAGCAGTTACGTGGGAGTAGCGGGGGCCCCCGAGCAGTACTTC. Translation: CASSYVGVAGAPEQYF.

A single count supports this clone. The chain couples TRBV4-1 to TRBJ1-4; D not certain. Germline V gene lookup returns CDR1 MGHRA and CDR2 YSYEKL. Trimming cost V 1 base and J 1 base, with 7 bases left between them. The CDR3 totals 15 residues. The CDR3 loop reads CASSQGTLTNEKLFF. The CDR3 coding sequence is TGCGCCAGCAGCCAAGGGACTCTAACTAATGAAAAACTGTTTTTT.

The genes are TRBV7-8 and TRBJ2-7; no clear D gene. The V gene's germline CDR1 is SGHVS and CDR2 FQNEAQ. CDR3 size: 15 residues. Trimming pared 3 bases from V and 3 bases from J, leaving 15 bases between. DNA for the CDR3: TGTGCCAGCAGCTTGAACCCGGGTTTCTACTACGAGCAGTACTTC. It specifies CASSLNPGFYYEQYF.

A remark on this clone: Other DNA sequences within the sample encode an identical CDR3. This chain connects TRBV4-1 to TRBJ2-5; tentative D call: TRBD2 (5 bases). Trimming stripped 1 base from V and 2 bases from J, with 8 bases between. Germline CDR1 is MGHRA and CDR2 is YSYEKL. This CDR3 is built from 14 residues. The CDR3 is CASSQGQRQETQYF. The CDR3 nucleotides are TGCGCCAGCAGCCAAGGTCAGCGGCAAGAGACCCAGTACTTC.

This rearrangement joins TRBV6-6 to TRBJ2-3; tentatively, D is TRBD1 (6 bases). The germline V gene has CDR1 MNHNY and CDR2 SVGAGI (reference sequence). Trimming cost V 7 bases and J 5 bases, with 10 bases left between them. The CDR3 has 12 amino acids. The CDR3 here is CASTKGGDTQYF. The CDR3 DNA follows: TGTGCCAGCACCAAAGGGGGAGATACGCAGTATTTT.

The chain is built from TRBV6-1 and TRBJ2-1; D remains unclear. Trimming shortened V by 3 bases and J by 4 bases, and 7 bases separated the two germline ends. The germline gives CDR1 MNHNS, CDR2 SASEGT. The CDR3 has 13 amino acids. Here the CDR3 reads CASSDWQYNEQFF. The CDR3 region has the DNA TGTGCCAGCAGTGATTGGCAGTACAATGAGCAGTTCTTC.

Of note for this clone: The same CDR3 is also encoded by other DNA sequences in this sample. This chain uses TRBV5-1 with TRBJ1-2, with D hard to call. The CDR3 is made up of 12 amino acids. The germline CDR1 and CDR2 sequences are SGHRS and YFSETQ. With 5 bases removed from V and 1 base from J, the gap between germline ends came to 6 bases. The CDR3 protein is CASSLDNYGYTF. The CDR3 DNA follows: TGCGCCAGCAGTCTGGATAACTATGGCTACACCTTC. Variable domain in full (rest from reference TRBV5-1 and TRBJ1-2): KAGVTQTPRYLIKTRGQQVTLSCSPISGHRSVSWYQQTPGQGLQFLFEYFSETQRNKGNFPGRFSGRQFSNSRSEMNVSTLELGDSALYLCASSLDNYGYTFGSGTRLTVV.

In this sample, this clone turned up once. The chain joins TRBV4-1 to TRBJ2-3, with TRBD1 identical over 9 bases. The V and J ends lost 3 bases and 0 bases, in that order; junction bases with no gene match: 16. The germline V gene has CDR1 MGHRA and CDR2 YSYEKL. CDR3 length: 20 amino acids. The CDR3 region is CASSHEDPASGQGSTDTQYF. Written as DNA, the CDR3 is TGCGCCAGCAGCCATGAGGATCCGGCGTCGGGACAGGGCAGCACAGATACGCAGTATTTT.

This chain uses TRBV27 with TRBJ2-2, with 7 bases matching TRBD1. After removal of 5 bases from V and 2 bases from J, the junction contained 8 bases not matched to a gene. Per germline, CDR1 MNHEY and CDR2 SMNVEV (reference sequence). This CDR3 region has 16 residues. For the CDR3, the DNA is TGTGCCAGCAGTCCGCAGGGGGTTATTAACACCGGGGAGCTGTTTTTT. Translating it yields CASSPQGVINTGELFF.

The J gene is TRBJ2-5, the V gene TRBV29-1; D is possibly TRBD1 (6 bases). The assigned J gene may be wrong: the sequence end matches TRBJ2-7 better. Germline V gives CDR1 SQVTM, CDR2 ANQGSEA. The CDR3 length is 11 residues. CDR3 bases: TGCAGCGTCCTACGGACAGACGAGCAGTACTTC. Translation gives CSVLRTDEQYF.

The table lists this clone with a count of one. This sequence joins TRBV27 and TRBJ1-2; the D gene is possibly TRBD1 (5 bases). Per germline, CDR1 MNHEY and CDR2 SMNVEV (reference sequence). There are 14 residues in the CDR3. With 3 bases removed from V and 3 bases from J, the gap between germline ends came to 11 bases. CDR3 loop: CASSFNGADYGYTF. The CDR3 nucleotides read TGTGCCAGCAGTTTTAACGGGGCGGACTATGGCTACACCTTC.

This chain links TRBV15 with TRBJ1-1, with D perhaps matching TRBD1 (5 bases). V shed 0 bases and J shed 7 bases, with 12 bases lying between them. CDR3 length: 14 residues. Germline V CDR1 and CDR2: LNHNV, YYDKDF (reference sequence). The CDR3 DNA reads as TGTGCCACCAGCAGAGATCCCAGGGAACTTGAAGCTTTCTTT. Translating gives CATSRDPRELEAFF. Full variable domain (outside the CDR3, taken from reference TRBV15 and TRBJ1-1): DAMVIQNPRYQVTQFGKPVTLSCSQTLNHNVMYWYQQKSSQAPKLLFHYYDKDFNNEADTPDNFQSRRPNTSFCFLDIRSPGLGDTAMYLCATSRDPRELEAFFGQGTRLTVV.

The chain links TRBV12-5 to TRBJ1-2, with D uncertain. V was shortened by 4 bases and J by 2 bases, with 5 bases between the two germline ends. From germline, CDR1 is LGHNT and CDR2 FRNRAP. The length of the CDR3 is 12 residues. The CDR3 DNA reads as TGTGCTAGTGGTTCCCCAAACTATGGCTACACCTTC. It encodes CASGSPNYGYTF.

J is TRBJ2-3 and V is TRBV4-2; perhaps TRBD2 as D (7 bases). Trimming removed 1 base from V and 3 bases from J, with 17 bases in between. The CDR3 extends over 17 amino acids. The germline CDR1 and CDR2 sequences are LGHNA and YNFKEQ. The CDR3 loop reads CASSQGVWGGQTDTQYF. CDR3 in DNA: TGTGCCAGCAGCCAAGGGGTCTGGGGGGGGCAAACAGATACGCAGTATTTT.